This TCR beta chain is drawn from a study of blood T cell repertoires in COVID-19. At the level of the study: Material from acute and convalescent COVID-19 was sourced from the United States, Italy and Spain.

Per the original data handling: Nucleated cell counts were estimated from reference gene primer amplification. The data were produced by immunoSEQ multiplex PCR, yet TCRdb's version contains in-frame clones alone and is incomplete. The DNA was the basis for D and trimming; V, J and clone size are from that table. The data contain around 150,000 clones, roughly 85% of them singletons. Trimming stripped 4 bases from V and 10 bases from J, with 17 bases between. The CDR3 extends over 13 amino acids. CDR1 and CDR2 (germline): SGHTS, YDEGEE. V gene TRBV5-8 combines with J gene TRBJ1-1; D is perhaps TRBD1 (6 bases). This clonotype was obtained from a man between 60 and 70 years old with acute or convalescent COVID-19. The sequenced sample was peripheral blood. CDR3: CASSGQGRGVAFF. CDR3 DNA: TGTGCCAGCAGCGGGCAGGGGAGAGGGGTAGCTTTCTTT.